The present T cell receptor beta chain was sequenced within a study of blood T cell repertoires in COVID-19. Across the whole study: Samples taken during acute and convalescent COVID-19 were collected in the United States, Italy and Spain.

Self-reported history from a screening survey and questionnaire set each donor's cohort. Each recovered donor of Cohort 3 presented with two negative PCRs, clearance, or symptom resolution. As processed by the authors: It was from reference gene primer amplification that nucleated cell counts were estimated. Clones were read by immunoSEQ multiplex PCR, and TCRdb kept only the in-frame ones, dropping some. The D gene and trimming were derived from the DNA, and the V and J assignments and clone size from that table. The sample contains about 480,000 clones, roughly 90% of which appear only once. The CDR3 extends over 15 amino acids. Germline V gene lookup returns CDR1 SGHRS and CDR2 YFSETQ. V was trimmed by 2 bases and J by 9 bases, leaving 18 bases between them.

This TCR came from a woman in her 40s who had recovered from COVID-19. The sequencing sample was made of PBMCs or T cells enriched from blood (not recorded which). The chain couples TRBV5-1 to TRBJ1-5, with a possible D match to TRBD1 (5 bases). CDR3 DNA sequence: TGCGCCAGCAGCTTTTTAGGGGAGGGAGAAGGGCCCCAGCATTTT. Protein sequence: CASSFLGEGEGPQHF.